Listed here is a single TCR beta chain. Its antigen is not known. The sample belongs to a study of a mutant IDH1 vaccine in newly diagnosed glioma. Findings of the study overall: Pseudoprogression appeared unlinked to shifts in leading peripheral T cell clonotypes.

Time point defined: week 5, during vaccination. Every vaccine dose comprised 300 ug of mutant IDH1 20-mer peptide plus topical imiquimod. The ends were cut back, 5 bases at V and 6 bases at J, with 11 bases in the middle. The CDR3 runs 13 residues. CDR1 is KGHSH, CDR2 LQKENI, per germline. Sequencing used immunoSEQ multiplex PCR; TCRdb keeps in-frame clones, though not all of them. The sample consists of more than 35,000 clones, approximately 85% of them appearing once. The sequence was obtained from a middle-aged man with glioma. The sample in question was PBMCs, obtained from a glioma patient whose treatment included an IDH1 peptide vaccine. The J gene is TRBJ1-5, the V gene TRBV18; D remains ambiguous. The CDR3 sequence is CASSSTASQPQHF. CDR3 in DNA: TGTGCCAGCTCATCGACCGCCAGTCAGCCCCAGCATTTT.